Below are 18 T cell receptor beta chains sequenced from a single sample in a study of control samples from healthy donors and cancer patients. The table came from immunoSEQ multiplex PCR; TCRdb's copy has only in-frame clones and leaves some out. Of around 140,000 clones listed, around 92% are singletons. The sequencing input was blood. The receptors come from a woman aged 45 to 65 in good health.

The V gene is TRBV10-3, the J gene TRBJ2-3, with 8 positions matching TRBD1. V shed 8 bases, J shed 4 bases, and the junction held 5 bases outside the gene matches. The V gene's germline CDR1 is ENHRY and CDR2 SYGVKD. The CDR3 sequence is 13 residues long. The CDR3: CAIGQGRADTQYF. The CDR3 DNA reads as TGTGCCATCGGACAGGGAAGGGCAGATACGCAGTATTTT.

This chain links TRBV5-1 with TRBJ1-3; D is perhaps TRBD1 (6 bases). V was shortened by 8 bases and J by 0 bases, with 18 bases between the two germline ends. The CDR3 runs to 16 residues. Per the germline V gene, CDR1 is SGHRS and CDR2 is YFSETQ. The CDR3 nucleotides are TGCGCCAGTAAACCGGGGGACACAAGCTCTGGAAACACCATATATTTT. Translation: CASKPGDTSSGNTIYF.

This chain uses TRBV2 with TRBJ2-1; D is undetermined. V was shortened by 8 bases and J by 6 bases, with 8 bases between the two germline ends. The germline CDR1 and CDR2 sequences are SNHLY and FYNNEI. There are 11 residues in the CDR3. In DNA, the CDR3 is TGTGCCAGCTCCCTGGGCAATGAGCAGTTCTTC. It is translated as CASSLGNEQFF.

V usage is TRBV24-1 and J usage is TRBJ2-1; 12 bases line up with TRBD2. The junction had 1 base not matched to a gene; V was cut back by 6 bases and J by 8 bases. Germline values: CDR1 KGHDR, CDR2 SFDVKD. This CDR3 spans 13 amino acids. CDR3 in amino acids: CATSTSGRYEQFF. CDR3 in DNA: TGTGCCACCAGTACTAGCGGGAGGTATGAGCAGTTCTTC.

This chain connects TRBV4-2 to TRBJ1-3, with 7 bases matching TRBD1. Losses at the gene ends were 0 bases for V and 4 bases for J; bases not matched to a gene: 6. Germline CDR1 LGHNA, CDR2 YNFKEQ. CDR3 length: 16 residues. CDR3 in DNA: TGTGCCAGCAGCCAAGATCAGGGGGGTCCCGGAAACACCATATATTTT. Its translation: CASSQDQGGPGNTIYF.

The J gene is TRBJ2-5, the V gene TRBV5-1; maybe TRBD1 (6 bases). The CDR3 loop spans 15 amino acids. V was trimmed by 4 bases and J by 5 bases, leaving 18 bases between them. CDR1 is SGHRS, CDR2 YFSETQ, per germline. CDR3 sequence reads: CASSRDRPHGETQYF. The CDR3 coding sequence is TGCGCCAGCAGCCGTGACAGGCCTCACGGGGAGACCCAGTACTTC.

The gene calls are TRBV7-9 and TRBJ2-2; 9 bases map to TRBD2. Germline CDR1 is SEHNR and CDR2 is FQNEAQ (reference sequence). The CDR3 consists of 13 residues. The V and J ends lost 8 bases and 6 bases, in that order; junction bases with no gene match: 4. CDR3 protein: CASLAGSAGELFF. The CDR3 DNA follows: TGTGCCAGCCTAGCGGGGTCAGCCGGGGAGCTGTTTTTT.

V usage is TRBV3-1 (or the pseudogene TRBV3-2) and J usage is TRBJ1-2, with unresolved D. Trimming took off 1 base at V and 6 bases at J, with 9 bases between the two ends. The CDR3 is 13 amino acids. In germline, CDR1 is LGHDT, CDR2 YNNKEL (reference sequence). The CDR3 nucleotides read TGTGCCAGCAGCCAAGTGTACACGGATGGCTACACCTTC. As protein: CASSQVYTDGYTF.

The chain links TRBV27 to TRBJ1-1; the D gene is possibly TRBD1 (6 bases). Germline CDR1 MNHEY, CDR2 SMNVEV (reference sequence). Deletions cut 4 bases from V and 0 bases from J, with 18 bases between. This CDR3 is 17 amino acids long. DNA for the CDR3: TGTGCCAGCAGTTCTCAATTTAAACAGGGATTGAACACTGAAGCTTTCTTT. As protein: CASSSQFKQGLNTEAFF.

This chain connects TRBV24-1 to TRBJ1-4; D uncertain. There are 22 residues in the CDR3. Trimming removed 3 bases from V and 8 bases from J, with 36 bases in between. Germline V gene sequence: CDR1 KGHDR, CDR2 SFDVKD. The CDR3, as DNA: TGTGCCACCAGTGATCCCTTTGTAAAGGGCCTCCTCATCAGGCCCTTAGACGAAAAACTGTTTTTT. This gives the protein CATSDPFVKGLLIRPLDEKLFF.

The chain couples TRBV19 to TRBJ1-2, with D perhaps matching TRBD1 (6 bases). The CDR3 sequence is 13 residues long. Trimming stripped 9 bases from V and 5 bases from J, with 16 bases between. Per germline, CDR1 LNHDA and CDR2 SQIVND (reference sequence). The DNA of the CDR3 is TGTGCCAGCCAAATAACAGGGAATTATGGCTACACCTTC. This encodes CASQITGNYGYTF.

This chain connects TRBV19 to TRBJ1-2, with D maybe TRBD1 (5 bases). CDR3 size: 13 residues. Trimming stripped 3 bases from V and 3 bases from J, with 8 bases between. In germline, CDR1 is LNHDA, CDR2 SQIVND (reference sequence). The CDR3 here is CASSMKGHYGYTF. Here the CDR3 DNA reads TGTGCCAGTAGTATGAAGGGGCACTATGGCTACACCTTC.

The rearrangement uses TRBV28 and TRBJ1-2; maybe TRBD1 (5 bases). Trimming stripped 2 bases from V and 0 bases from J, with 7 bases between. The length of the CDR3 is 14 residues. Germline values: CDR1 MDHEN, CDR2 SYDVKM. CDR3 DNA: TGTGCCAGCAGTTTAGCGGGGGCTAACTATGGCTACACCTTC. As protein: CASSLAGANYGYTF.

This clone was counted between two and nine times. The rearrangement links TRBV28 to TRBJ1-6, with D tentatively TRBD1 (6 bases). V dropped 3 bases and J dropped 5 bases, with 20 bases sitting between them. Germline V gives CDR1 MDHEN, CDR2 SYDVKM. There are 18 residues in the CDR3. CDR3 loop: CASSFSGGAQSNNSPLHF. CDR3 nucleotide sequence: TGTGCCAGCAGTTTTTCGGGGGGCGCGCAAAGTAATAATTCACCCCTCCACTTT.

The gene calls are TRBV7-2 and TRBJ1-4; 8 positions agree with TRBD1. J lost 0 bases, V lost 5 bases, and 2 bases had no gene match. The CDR3 runs to 15 residues. CDR1 is SGHTA and CDR2 is FQGNSA in the germline V gene. CDR3 DNA sequence: TGTGCCAGCAGCACAGGGGGTGCAACTAATGAAAAACTGTTTTTT. It codes for CASSTGGATNEKLFF.

The chain uses TRBV18 and TRBJ1-2; no firm D call. Trimming stripped 3 bases from V and 8 bases from J, with 16 bases between. Germline assignment: CDR1 KGHSH and CDR2 LQKENI. The CDR3 spans 14 residues. CDR3 sequence: CASSPGQTSEGYTF. CDR3 in DNA: TGTGCCAGCTCACCTGGCCAGACCTCTGAAGGCTACACCTTC.

This chain joins TRBV3-1 (or the pseudogene TRBV3-2) and TRBJ2-5; D possibly corresponds to TRBD2 (6 bases). This CDR3 has 15 amino acids. Germline V gene data show CDR1 as LGHDT and CDR2 as YNNKEL (reference sequence). V lost 0 bases, J lost 4 bases, and 12 bases lay in between. CDR3 sequence (DNA): TGTGCCAGCAGCCAAGAAGTTCGGAGGGGAGAGACCCAGTACTTC. This encodes CASSQEVRRGETQYF.

This rearrangement joins TRBV6-5 to TRBJ2-1; D not certain. With 9 bases removed from V and 4 bases from J, the gap between germline ends came to 10 bases. The CDR3 totals 12 residues. The germline CDR1 and CDR2 sequences are MNHEY and SVGAGI. As DNA, the CDR3 is TGTGCCAGTCATCTAGAGTACAATGAGCAGTTCTTC. It encodes CASHLEYNEQFF.